This T cell receptor beta chain came from a study of cytomegalovirus exposure and HLA in healthy donors. Findings of the study overall: A later analysis showed that HLA-associated TCR beta chains had undergone more clonal expansion than equally common others.

For this clone: Its cognate antigen is unknown. One end of the junction fails to match germline, which may point to a read error.

The V gene's germline CDR1 is SGHRS and CDR2 YFSETQ. This CDR3 spans 15 amino acids. Amplification used 60 Vbeta primers and 13 Jbeta primers. Here immunoSEQ multiplex PCR was the method, and the copy in TCRdb shows in-frame clones only, minus some. The data contain approximately 88,000 clones, more than 60% of them singletons. Sequenced sample: PBMCs. The TCR was taken from a man between 50 and 59 years old in good health and CMV-seropositive. V and J are TRBV5-1 and TRBJ1-2; D is unresolved. DNA for the CDR3: TGCGCCAGCAGCTTGGAGATAGGAGGGAACTATGGCTACCCCTTC. As protein: CASSLEIGGNYGYPF.